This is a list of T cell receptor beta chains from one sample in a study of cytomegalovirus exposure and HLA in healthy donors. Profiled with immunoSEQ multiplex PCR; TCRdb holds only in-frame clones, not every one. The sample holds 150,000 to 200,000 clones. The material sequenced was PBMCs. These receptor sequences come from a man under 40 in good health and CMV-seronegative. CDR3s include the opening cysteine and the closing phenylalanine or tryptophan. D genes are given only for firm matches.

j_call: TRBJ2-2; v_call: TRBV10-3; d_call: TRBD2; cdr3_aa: CASLAGGGTGELFF; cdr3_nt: TGTGCCTCCCTAGCGGGGGGCGGGACCGGGGAGCTGTTTTTT
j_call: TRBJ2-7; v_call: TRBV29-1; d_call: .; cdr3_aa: CSVTRDKGYEQYF; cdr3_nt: TGCAGCGTTACCCGGGACAAGGGATACGAGCAGTACTTC
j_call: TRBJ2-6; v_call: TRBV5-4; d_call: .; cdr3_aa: CASSRGQYSGANVLTF; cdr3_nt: TGTGCCAGCAGCCGCGGACAGTACTCTGGGGCCAACGTCCTGACTTTC
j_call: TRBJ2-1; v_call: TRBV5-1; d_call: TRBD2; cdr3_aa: CASSLTLAGGPSNEQFF; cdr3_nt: TGCGCCAGCAGCTTAACACTAGCGGGAGGGCCGAGTAATGAGCAGTTCTTC
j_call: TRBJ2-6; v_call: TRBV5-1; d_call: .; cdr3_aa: CASSLTVSSGANVLTF; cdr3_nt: TGCGCCAGCAGCTTAACAGTGAGCTCTGGGGCCAACGTCCTGACTTTC
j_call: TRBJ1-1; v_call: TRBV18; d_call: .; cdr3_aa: CASSPQLTGENTEAFF; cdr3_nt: TGTGCCAGCTCACCCCAATTGACAGGAGAGAACACTGAAGCTTTCTTT
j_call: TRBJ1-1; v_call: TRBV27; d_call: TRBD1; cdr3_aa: CASSTRTGGAFF; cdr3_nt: TGTGCCAGCAGTACGCGGACAGGGGGAGCTTTCTTT
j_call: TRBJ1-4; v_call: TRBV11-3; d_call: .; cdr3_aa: CASSRSRGEKLFF; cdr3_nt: TGTGCCAGCAGCCGAAGCAGGGGTGAAAAGCTGTTTTTT
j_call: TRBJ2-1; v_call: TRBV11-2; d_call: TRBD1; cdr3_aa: CASSTPGQNHNEQFF; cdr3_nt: TGTGCCAGCAGCACCCCGGGACAGAATCACAATGAGCAGTTCTTC
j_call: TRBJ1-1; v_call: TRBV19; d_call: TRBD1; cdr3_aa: CASSTPPGTGGLTEAFF; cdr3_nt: TGTGCCAGTAGTACCCCCCCCGGGACAGGGGGTTTAACTGAAGCTTTCTTT
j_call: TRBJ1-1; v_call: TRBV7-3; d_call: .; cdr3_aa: CASRGSLNTEAFF; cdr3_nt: TGTGCCAGCAGGGGCAGCTTGAACACTGAAGCTTTCTTT
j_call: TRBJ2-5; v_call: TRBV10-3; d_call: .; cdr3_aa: CAISDRETQYF; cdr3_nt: TGTGCCATCAGTGATAGAGAGACCCAGTACTTC
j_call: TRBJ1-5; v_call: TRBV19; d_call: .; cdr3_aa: CASTFGGANQPQHF; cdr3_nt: TGTGCCAGTACCTTCGGGGGGGCGAACCAGCCCCAGCATTTT
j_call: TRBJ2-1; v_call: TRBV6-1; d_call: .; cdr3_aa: CASSRGTDNEQFF; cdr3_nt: TGTGCCAGCAGTCGGGGGACAGACAATGAGCAGTTCTTC
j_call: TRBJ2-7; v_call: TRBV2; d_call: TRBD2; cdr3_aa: CASSGRVTGGDPYEQYF; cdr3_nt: TGTGCCAGCAGCGGTCGGGTAACGGGGGGAGACCCCTACGAGCAGTACTTC
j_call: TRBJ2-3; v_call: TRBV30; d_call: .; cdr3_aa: CAWSRLPTSTDTQYF; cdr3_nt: TGTGCCTGGAGTCGACTTCCAACAAGCACAGATACGCAGTATTTT
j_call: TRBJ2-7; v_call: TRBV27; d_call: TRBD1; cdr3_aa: CASSGRSGTGIYEQYF; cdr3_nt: TGTGCCAGCAGTGGAAGATCCGGGACAGGTATCTACGAGCAGTACTTC
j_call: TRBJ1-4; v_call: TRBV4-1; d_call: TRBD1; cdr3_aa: CASSHSGTGNEKLFF; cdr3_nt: TGCGCCAGCAGCCATTCCGGGACAGGGAATGAAAAACTGTTTTTT
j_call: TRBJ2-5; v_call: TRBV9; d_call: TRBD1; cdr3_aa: CASSVGGAGQGARETQYF; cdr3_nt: TGTGCCAGCAGCGTAGGGGGAGCAGGGCAGGGGGCCCGGGAGACCCAGTACTTC
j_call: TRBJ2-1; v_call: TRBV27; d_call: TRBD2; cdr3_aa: CASFQPGLAVNEQFF; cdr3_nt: TGTGCCAGTTTTCAACCGGGACTAGCGGTCAATGAGCAGTTCTTC
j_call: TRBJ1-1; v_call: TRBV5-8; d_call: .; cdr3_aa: CASSFSRGNTEAFF; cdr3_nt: TGTGCCAGCAGCTTCTCCAGGGGGAACACTGAAGCTTTCTTT
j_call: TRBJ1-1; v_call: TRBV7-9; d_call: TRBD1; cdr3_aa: CASSLDYRGAFF; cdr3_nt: TGTGCCAGCAGCTTAGACTACAGGGGGGCTTTCTTT
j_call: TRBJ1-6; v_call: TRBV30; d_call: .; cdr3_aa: CAWSDNNSPLHF; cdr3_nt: TGTGCCTGGAGTGATAATAATTCACCCCTCCACTTT
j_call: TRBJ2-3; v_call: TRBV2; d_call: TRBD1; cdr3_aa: CASKRPGQGAKDTQYF; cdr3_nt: TGTGCCAGCAAGCGCCCGGGACAGGGGGCAAAAGATACGCAGTATTTT
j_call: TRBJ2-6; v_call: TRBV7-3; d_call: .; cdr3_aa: CASSQGYSGANVLTF; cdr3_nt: TGTGCCAGCAGCCAGGGGTACTCTGGGGCCAACGTCCTGACTTTC
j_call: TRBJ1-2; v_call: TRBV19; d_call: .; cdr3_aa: CASHHMEGRGYYGYTF; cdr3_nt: TGTGCCAGCCACCATATGGAGGGGAGAGGGTACTATGGCTACACCTTC
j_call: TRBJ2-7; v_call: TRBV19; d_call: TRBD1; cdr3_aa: CASSPGTVSLSRYF; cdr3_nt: TGTGCCAGTAGTCCCGGGACAGTATCCCTTAGCAGGTACTTC
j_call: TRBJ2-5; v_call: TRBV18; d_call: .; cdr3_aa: CASSGSAGETQYF; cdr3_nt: TGTGCCAGCTCAGGAAGCGCGGGGGAGACCCAGTACTTC
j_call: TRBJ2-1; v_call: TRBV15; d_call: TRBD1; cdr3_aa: CATSRAGTGVSYNEQFF; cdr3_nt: TGTGCCACCAGCAGAGCCGGGACAGGCGTCTCCTACAATGAGCAGTTCTTC
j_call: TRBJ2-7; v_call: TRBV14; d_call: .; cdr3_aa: CASSQDVAREQYF; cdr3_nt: TGTGCCAGCAGCCAAGATGTCGCGCGGGAGCAGTACTTC
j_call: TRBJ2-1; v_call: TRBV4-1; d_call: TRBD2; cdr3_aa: CASSPTSGPYNEQFF; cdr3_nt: TGCGCCAGCAGCCCAACTAGCGGCCCCTACAATGAGCAGTTCTTC
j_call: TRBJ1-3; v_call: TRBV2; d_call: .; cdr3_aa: CASRPAGNGNTIYF; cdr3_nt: TGTGCCAGCAGGCCCGCGGGGAACGGAAACACCATATATTTT
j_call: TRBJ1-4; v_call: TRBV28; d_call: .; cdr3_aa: CASRGGVTNEKLFF; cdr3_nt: TGTGCCAGCAGGGGGGGTGTGACGAATGAAAAACTGTTTTTT
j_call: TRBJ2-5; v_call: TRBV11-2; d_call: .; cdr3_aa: CASSSQTSQETQYF; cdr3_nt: TGTGCCAGCAGCTCCCAAACTAGCCAAGAGACCCAGTACTTC
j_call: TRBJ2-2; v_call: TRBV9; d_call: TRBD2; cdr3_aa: CASSVGLSGASTGELFF; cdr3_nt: TGTGCCAGCAGCGTAGGTCTGAGCGGGGCATCCACCGGGGAGCTGTTTTTT